This TCR beta chain emerged from a study of OX40 agonist ivuxolimab in advanced cancers. Study-wide context: Partial responses were recorded for three patients, including one with hepatocellular carcinoma and two with cutaneous melanoma. Whole-study results and caveats: Patients who responded partially at 0.1-3.0 mg/kg showed clonal expansion ranking among the lowest.

V dropped 3 bases and J dropped 4 bases, with 6 bases sitting between them. The CDR3 has 13 residues. The germline CDR1 and CDR2 sequences are MDHEN and SYDVKM. TCRdb's table, derived via immunoSEQ multiplex PCR, lists solely in-frame clones and lacks some. The table includes some 99,000 clones, just under 85% detected once. A remark on this clone: Its cognate antigen is unknown.

The source of this sequence is an adult with an advanced solid tumor such as melanoma, head and neck, liver or kidney cancer. The rearrangement uses TRBV28 and TRBJ2-2, with no clear D. Here the sequenced sample was CD4+ or CD8+ T cells sorted from blood, taken in a trial of the OX40 agonist ivuxolimab. The CDR3 region is CASSFSPTGELFF. In nucleotides, the CDR3 is TGTGCCAGCAGTTTTTCGCCCACCGGGGAGCTGTTTTTT. Drawing the rest from reference TRBV28 and TRBJ2-2, the complete variable domain is DVKVTQSSRYLVKRTGEKVFLECVQDMDHENMFWYRQDPGLGLRLIYFSYDVKMKEKGDIPEGYSVSREKKERFSLILESASTNQTSMYLCASSFSPTGELFFGEGSRLTVL.